This T cell receptor (beta chain) originates from a study of blood T cell repertoires in COVID-19. Per the authors' pipeline: Counts of nucleated cells, estimated from reference gene primer amplification, were obtained. The method was immunoSEQ multiplex PCR; TCRdb's version includes in-frame clones alone and lacks a portion of them. V, J and clone size were drawn from that table, and D and trimming were deduced from the DNA. The table records under 300,000 clones, more than 75% of them present only once. The sequence was collected from a middle-aged woman who had recovered from COVID-19. Material for sequencing was peripheral blood.

The CDR3 bases are TGTGCCAGCAGCTCGTCCGGGACTAGGTACAATGAGCAGTTCTTC. This encodes CASSSSGTRYNEQFF. The gene calls are TRBV7-9 and TRBJ2-1; 8 nucleotides match TRBD2. Trimming at V came to 4 bases and at J to 4 bases, leaving 6 bases not matched to a gene. CDR1 is SEHNR, CDR2 FQNEAQ, per germline (reference sequence). The CDR3 has 15 residues.